Described below is a single T cell receptor beta chain sequence and its context. This entry belongs to a study of cytomegalovirus exposure and HLA in healthy donors. CDR1 and CDR2 from the germline V gene are GTSNPN and SVGIG (reference sequence). The ends were cut back, 0 bases at V and 5 bases at J, with 10 bases in the middle. This CDR3 is 13 amino acids long. Both 60 Vbeta primers and 13 Jbeta primers went into the PCR. Clones were read by immunoSEQ multiplex PCR, and TCRdb kept only the in-frame ones, dropping some. The data hold around 150,000 clones, with roughly three quarters observed a single time.

The receptor was isolated from a man aged 18-30 years in good health and CMV-seropositive. The sample was PBMCs. The chain employs TRBV30 and TRBJ1-1, with D unclear. Here the CDR3 DNA reads TGTGCCTGGAGTGTAACGCGGGTGACTGAAGCTTTCTTT. This codes for CAWSVTRVTEAFF.